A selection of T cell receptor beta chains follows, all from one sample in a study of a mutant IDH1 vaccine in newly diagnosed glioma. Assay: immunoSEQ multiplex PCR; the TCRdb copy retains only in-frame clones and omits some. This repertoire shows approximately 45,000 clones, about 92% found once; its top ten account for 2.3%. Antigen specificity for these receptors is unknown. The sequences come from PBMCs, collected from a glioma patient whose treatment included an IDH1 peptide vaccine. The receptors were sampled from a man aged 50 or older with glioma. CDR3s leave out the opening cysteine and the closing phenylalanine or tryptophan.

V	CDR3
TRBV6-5	ASSRDRGLNTEAF
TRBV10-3	AISIKGMNTEAF
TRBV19	ASTPVIVGLNTEAF
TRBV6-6	ASTNAPGTEAF
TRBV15	ATSRDLAGYT
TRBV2	ASSGGQGSRYGYT
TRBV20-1	SGRTGVFQH
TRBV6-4	ASSGQGRFHGYT
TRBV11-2	ASQEGSGEAF
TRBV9	ASSTRADSYEQY
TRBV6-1	ASSEAPTGYIGYGYT
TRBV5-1	ASSLAQGFRSAYT
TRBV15	ATSRGGGAGEQY
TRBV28	ATLSGGSTYEQY
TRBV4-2	ASSQDRAKPRAF
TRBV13	ASSLRDRAAGELF
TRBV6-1	ASSDEQGYEQY
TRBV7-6	ASSWTPRDTQETQY
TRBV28	ASSLGRHYGYT
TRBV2	ASSEWETQY
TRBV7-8	ASRQGQGVYEQY
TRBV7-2	ASSFSDNGYT
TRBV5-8	ASSFVAGFGTEAF
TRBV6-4	ASSDGGSGANVLT
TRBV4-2	ASSQEGGTISEQF
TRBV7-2	ASSPHRGNQPQH
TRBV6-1	ASLRSRGAPRGYT
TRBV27	ASSFRQGMGYNSPLH
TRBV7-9	ASSEGRGITEAF
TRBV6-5	ASSSLTGVNTEAF
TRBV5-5	ASSRNTDRATSPLH
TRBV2	ASSEGASGSTDTQY
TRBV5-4	ASSGMGVVEAF
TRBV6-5	ASSYAPVGTYEQY
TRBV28	ASSKHGGYSTDTQY